The source of this T cell receptor beta chain is a study of post-analysis software for immune sequencing data. Study-level results: Patients used about 5 TRBV segments, including TRBV5-6, TRBV5-1 and TRBV20-1, more often than controls.

Each TCR beta cDNA library carried unique molecular identifiers. TCRdb reanalysed the PCR reads using MiXCR and keeps one entry per CDR3 protein. The sample has 430,000 or so distinct CDR3 sequences, 30% to 45% seen once. This clonotype was seen more than once but under ten times. Its antigen is unknown. This CDR3 region has 16 residues. CDR1 and CDR2 from the germline V gene are MNHEY and SVGAGI. The ends were cut back, 0 bases at V and 5 bases at J, with 14 bases in the middle. The V call is TRBV6-5, the J call TRBJ2-1; D might be TRBD1 (5 bases). This sequence originates from a girl aged 2 to 10 with multiple sclerosis. Sequencing was performed on blood. CDR3 sequence (DNA): TGTGCCAGCAGTTACTCGACAGCTCTGAAGGACAATGAGCAGTTCTTC. The encoded protein is CASSYSTALKDNEQFF.